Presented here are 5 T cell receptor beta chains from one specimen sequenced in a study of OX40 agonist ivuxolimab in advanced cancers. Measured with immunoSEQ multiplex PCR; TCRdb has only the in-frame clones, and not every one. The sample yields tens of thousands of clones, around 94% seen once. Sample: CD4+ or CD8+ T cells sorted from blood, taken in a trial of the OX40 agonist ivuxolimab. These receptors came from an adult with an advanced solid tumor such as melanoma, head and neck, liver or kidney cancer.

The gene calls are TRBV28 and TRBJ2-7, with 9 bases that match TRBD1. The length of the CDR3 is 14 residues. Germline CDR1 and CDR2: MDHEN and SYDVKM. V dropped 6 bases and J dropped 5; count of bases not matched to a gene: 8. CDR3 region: CASSRGQGRDEQYF. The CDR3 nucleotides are TGTGCCAGCAGCCGCGGACAGGGGCGGGACGAGCAGTACTTC.

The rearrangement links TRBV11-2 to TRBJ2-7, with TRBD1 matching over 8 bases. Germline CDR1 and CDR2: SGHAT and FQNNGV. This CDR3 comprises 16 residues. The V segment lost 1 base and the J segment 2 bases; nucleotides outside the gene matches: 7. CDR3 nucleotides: TGTGCCAGCAGCTTAGTAGGACAGGGTGGCCCCTACGAGCAGTACTTC. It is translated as CASSLVGQGGPYEQYF.

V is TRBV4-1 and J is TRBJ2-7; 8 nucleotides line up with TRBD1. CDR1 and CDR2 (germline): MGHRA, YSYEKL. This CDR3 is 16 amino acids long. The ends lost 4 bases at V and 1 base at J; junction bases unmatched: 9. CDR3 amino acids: CASSPPGGEASYEQYF. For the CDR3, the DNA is TGCGCCAGCAGCCCTCCAGGGGGCGAAGCATCCTACGAGCAGTACTTC.

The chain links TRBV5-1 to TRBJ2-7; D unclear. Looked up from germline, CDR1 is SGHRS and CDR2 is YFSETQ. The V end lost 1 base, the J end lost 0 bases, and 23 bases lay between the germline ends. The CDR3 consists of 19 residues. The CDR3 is CASSLLGRQTDPSSYEQYF. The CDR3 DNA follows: TGCGCCAGCAGCTTGTTAGGTCGGCAGACCGACCCGAGCTCCTACGAGCAGTACTTC.

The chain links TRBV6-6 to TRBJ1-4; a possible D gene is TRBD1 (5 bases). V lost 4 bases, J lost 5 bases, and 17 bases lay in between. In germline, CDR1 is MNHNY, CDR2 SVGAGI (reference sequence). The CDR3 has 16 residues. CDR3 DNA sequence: TGTGCCAGCAGTTTCTTGAGGGGCGACCCAAATGAAAAACTGTTTTTT. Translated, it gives CASSFLRGDPNEKLFF.